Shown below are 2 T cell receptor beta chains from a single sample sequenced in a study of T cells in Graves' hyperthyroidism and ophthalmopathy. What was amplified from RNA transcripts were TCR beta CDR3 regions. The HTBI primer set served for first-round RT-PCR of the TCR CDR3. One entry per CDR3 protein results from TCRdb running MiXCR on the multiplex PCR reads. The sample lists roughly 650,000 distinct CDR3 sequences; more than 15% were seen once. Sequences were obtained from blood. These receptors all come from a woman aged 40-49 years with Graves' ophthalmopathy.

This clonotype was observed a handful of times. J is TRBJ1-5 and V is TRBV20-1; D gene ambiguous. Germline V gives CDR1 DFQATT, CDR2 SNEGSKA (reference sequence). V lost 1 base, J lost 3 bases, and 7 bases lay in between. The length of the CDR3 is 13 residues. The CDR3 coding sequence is TGCAGTGCTAGAGTCAACCCCAATCAGCCCCAGCATTTT. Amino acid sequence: CSARVNPNQPQHF.

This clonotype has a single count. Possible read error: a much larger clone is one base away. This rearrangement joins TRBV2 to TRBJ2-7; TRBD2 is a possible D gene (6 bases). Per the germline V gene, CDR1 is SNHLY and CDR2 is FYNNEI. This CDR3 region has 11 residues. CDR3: CAGGTNYEQCF. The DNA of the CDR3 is TGTGCCGGGGGGACCAACTACGAGCAGTGCTTC. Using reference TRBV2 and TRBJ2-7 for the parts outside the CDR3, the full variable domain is EPEVTQTPSHQVTQMGQEVILRCVPISNHLYFYWYRQILGQKVEFLVSFYNNEISEKSEIFDDQFSVERPDGSNFTLKIRSTKLEDSAMYFCAGGTNYEQCFGPGTRLTVT.